This entry is about one TCR beta chain. This clonotype was seen more than once but under ten times. Its antigen is still unknown. No much larger clone is present one base from it, and per-base qualities are unavailable. Library preparation used 5' RACE. The reads were generated on a NextSeq 500. The TCR library protocol attached unique molecular identifiers to individual cDNA molecules to correct for sequencing error and PCR bias. Both TCR alpha and beta chains were sequenced, and tight co-correlation was observed between alpha and beta sequence abundances in each sample. Concerning the study's data processing: V gene, J gene and CDR3 annotation of TCR sequences was performed with Decombinator V4. Expanded TCRs were defined as changing significantly between any two time points under a Poisson model with p below 0.0001. TCR abundances were normalised to the total number of TCRs sequenced per sample and expressed as counts per million. TRAV1-2 paired with TRAJ12, TRAJ20 or TRAJ33 defined MAIT TCRs, while TRAV10 paired with TRAJ18 defined iNKT TCRs. VDJdb, accessed on 1 November 2021, was searched for TCRs annotated for CMV, EBV and SARS-CoV-2, and TCRs annotated for more than one antigen were excluded. The raw public data were reprocessed by TCRdb itself: fastp quality trimming at Q25, MiXCR clonotype calling, in-frame beta chains only. Entries are consolidated by CDR3 protein sequence, retaining the most common genes and DNA. TCRdb, not the original authors, processed these V and J calls. For this sample the table gives approximately 35,000 distinct CDR3 sequences, of which about 5% were detected only once. The top ten clonotypes cover 14% of the sample.

This sample is drawn from a study of early T cells in non-severe SARS-CoV-2 infection (dated by TCRdb to about 2021). As for the study more broadly: Because TCR sequencing was done on bulk RNA from unsorted whole blood, the alpha and beta chains could not be paired.

General findings and caveats noted by the study authors: VDJdb matching was skewed toward anti-spike CD8 responses and likely underestimated virus-specific expansions, missing private and CD4 specificities.

Based on the germline V gene, the CDR1 and CDR2 sequences are LGHNT and FRNRAP. The V and J ends are trimmed by 0 bases and 4 bases, leaving 9 bases between them. Including the terminal cysteine and phenylalanine, the CDR3 comprises 14 residues. The DNA shown is the 42-base CDR3, in frame from base 1. This was a case-control study nested in a cohort of healthcare workers in London, UK, who had nasopharyngeal swab PCR tests and blood samples taken every week. Healthcare workers were recruited between 23 and 31 March 2020, during the week of the UK lockdown, and were followed weekly for up to about 16 weeks.

Sequencing input: whole blood. The TCR originated in an adult who was a healthcare worker with PCR-confirmed SARS-CoV-2 infection or an uninfected control (not recorded which). The chain links TRBV12-5 with TRBJ1-1, and the D gene may be TRBD1, 5 bases matching. The CDR3 has the sequence CASGLVGQGTEAFF. The DNA is TGTGCTAGTGGTTTGGTAGGGCAGGGCACTGAAGCTTTCTTT. Extended through the reference TRBV12-5 and TRBJ1-1 proteins, this CDR3 yields the full variable domain: DARVTQTPRHKVTEMGQEVTMRCQPILGHNTVFWYRQTMMQGLELLAYFRNRAPLDDSGMPKDRFSAEMPDATLATLKIQPSEPRDSAVYFCASGLVGQGTEAFFGQGTRLTVV.